These 3 T cell receptor beta chains were sequenced from one sample in a study of blood T cells in healthy people across ages. Together with a sample-barcoded 5' primer, a J-beta primer mix was included in a second PCR lasting roughly 6 to 12 cycles. Via MiXCR, TCRdb re-called the 5' RACE reads, giving one row per CDR3 protein. The sample records fewer than 2,000,000 distinct CDR3 sequences, roughly a third being singletons. What was sequenced was blood. The receptors stem from a woman aged 25 to 45 in good health.

The chain is built from TRBV29-1 and TRBJ1-1; 8 bases map to TRBD1. Trimming cost V 2 bases and J 4 bases; bases outside gene matches: 3. The CDR3 covers 13 residues. The germline CDR1 and CDR2 sequences are SQVTM and ANQGSEA. In DNA, the CDR3 is TGCAGCGTTGAAAGACAGGGGCGCACTGAAGCTTTCTTT. This sequence encodes CSVERQGRTEAFF.

The J gene is TRBJ2-5, the V gene TRBV28; D is uncertain. Near its end, the DNA agrees better with TRBJ2-7, so the J call may be wrong. CDR1 is MDHEN, CDR2 SYDVKM, per germline. The CDR3 consists of 14 residues. The CDR3 loop is CASLEVSGVDEQYF. CDR3 DNA: TGTGCCAGCTTGGAAGTATCTGGGGTTGACGAGCAGTACTTC.

The V gene is TRBV6-1, the J gene TRBJ1-5; TRBD1 agrees at 10 bases. V dropped 5 bases and J dropped 6; count of bases not matched to a gene: 10. This CDR3 spans 16 amino acids. CDR1 and CDR2 from the germline V gene are MNHNS and SASEGT. CDR3 amino acids: CASSPGTGVVGQPQHF. The CDR3 DNA follows: TGTGCCAGCAGTCCCGGGACAGGGGTGGTAGGTCAGCCCCAGCATTTT.